This TCR beta chain derives from a study of shared clonotypes between healthy human individuals. Overall study context: The cohort had a couple of women and a few men, ages 18 to 49. The study, taken as a whole, reports: In general, naive subsets displayed greater estimated richness than memory subsets did. Between a handful of donors, naive CD4 clonotypes were shared at a level of around 4.8%.

Profiled with immunoSEQ multiplex PCR; TCRdb holds only in-frame clones, not every one. Of some 2,000,000 clones in the sample, roughly 95% were seen once. Free of recent acute infections or vaccinations, the donors were healthy HIV-negative adults. For this clone: Its antigen is unknown. The junction differs from germline at one of its ends, possibly a read error.

This sequence originates from a young man in good health. Sequenced: naive CD4+ T cells sorted from blood. The subset denotes: CD45RA+ positively selected.

In DNA, the CDR3 is TGTGCCAGCAGCACTCGAACTTACCAAGAGGCCCAGTACTTC. Its translation: CASSTRTYQEAQYF. The chain employs TRBV14 and TRBJ2-5, with no clear D. The CDR3 runs to 14 residues. Per germline, CDR1 SGHDN and CDR2 FVKESK.